The 7 T cell receptor beta chains given below trace back to one sample, sequenced in a study of beta chain features in type 1 diabetes. The isolated RNA, all of it, was reverse transcribed, so expressed TCRB transcripts were what got sequenced. Profiled with immunoSEQ multiplex PCR; TCRdb holds only in-frame clones, not every one. The data contain under 900,000 clones, under 20% of them singletons. The source material was naive CD4+ T cells from blood. These TCRs come from a woman between 18 and 29 years old in good health.

This clone appeared a few times. This sample also contains other DNA sequences that code for the same CDR3. The rearrangement links TRBV7-2 to TRBJ1-2; D is perhaps TRBD1 (5 bases). The CDR3 is 14 residues long. The germline gives CDR1 SGHTA, CDR2 FQGNSA. V was pared by 5 bases and J by 0 bases, with 10 bases between. This CDR3 is CASSLGTANYGYTF. Here the CDR3 DNA reads TGTGCCAGCAGCCTCGGGACGGCTAACTATGGCTACACCTTC.

This chain joins TRBV27 and TRBJ2-1, with TRBD2 as a possible D gene (6 bases). The germline V and J ends were trimmed by 3 bases and 6 bases, with 15 bases remaining between them. Germline V CDR1 and CDR2: MNHEY, SMNVEV (reference sequence). The CDR3 is 15 residues long. CDR3 nucleotides: TGTGCCAGCAGTTTTCAGCGGGCGTATGTCAATGAGCAGTTCTTC. Its translation is CASSFQRAYVNEQFF.

The chain carries TRBV7-9 and TRBJ2-7; D might be TRBD1 or TRBD2, each matching 5 bases. Trimming removed 1 base from V and 6 bases from J, with 16 bases in between. Germline-derived CDR1 and CDR2 are SEHNR and FQNEAQ (reference sequence). The CDR3 totals 15 residues. This CDR3 is CASSLGVGTHSEQYF. Here the CDR3 DNA reads TGTGCCAGCAGCTTAGGGGTCGGGACCCACTCCGAGCAGTACTTC.

The V call is TRBV9, the J call TRBJ2-7; the match to TRBD1 covers 8 bases. The V gene's germline CDR1 is SGDLS and CDR2 YYNGEE. The length of the CDR3 is 16 residues. The ends lost 0 bases at V and 2 bases at J; junction bases unmatched: 7. The CDR3 DNA sequence: TGTGCCAGCAGCGTAGCCCCAGGGACAGGCCCCTACGAGCAGTACTTC. Translation gives CASSVAPGTGPYEQYF. The full variable domain, completed using reference TRBV9 and TRBJ2-7, is DSGVTQTPKHLITATGQRVTLRCSPRSGDLSVYWYQQSLDQGLQFLIQYYNGEERAKGNILERFSAQQFPDLHSELNLSSLELGDSALYFCASSVAPGTGPYEQYFGPGTRLTVT.

The chain links TRBV5-6 to TRBJ2-7; no reliable D call. Germline CDR1 is SGHDT and CDR2 is YYEEEE. V was pared by 0 bases and J by 2 bases, with 12 bases between. This CDR3 has 15 residues. CDR3 loop: CASSLGLGATYEQYF. In DNA form, the CDR3 reads TGTGCCAGCAGCTTGGGGCTAGGTGCTACCTACGAGCAGTACTTC.

This clone turned up a few times. The J gene is TRBJ2-1, the V gene TRBV28, with D unclear. Germline V gene lookup returns CDR1 MDHEN and CDR2 SYDVKM. CDR3 length equals 13 residues. V gave up 3 bases and J gave up 1 base, with 4 bases separating them. Written as DNA, the CDR3 is TGTGCCAGCAGTTTTTTGTCCTACAATGAGCAGTTCTTC. Its translation: CASSFLSYNEQFF.

The chain uses TRBV29-1 and TRBJ1-1, with 9 bases lining up with TRBD1. CDR1 SQVTM and CDR2 ANQGSEA come from the germline V gene. CDR3 length: 13 amino acids. The V gene end was trimmed by 7 bases and the J gene end by 5 bases; junction bases not matched to a gene: 8. The CDR3: CSGKQGARTEAFF. The CDR3 nucleotides read TGCAGCGGCAAACAGGGGGCTAGGACTGAAGCTTTCTTT.